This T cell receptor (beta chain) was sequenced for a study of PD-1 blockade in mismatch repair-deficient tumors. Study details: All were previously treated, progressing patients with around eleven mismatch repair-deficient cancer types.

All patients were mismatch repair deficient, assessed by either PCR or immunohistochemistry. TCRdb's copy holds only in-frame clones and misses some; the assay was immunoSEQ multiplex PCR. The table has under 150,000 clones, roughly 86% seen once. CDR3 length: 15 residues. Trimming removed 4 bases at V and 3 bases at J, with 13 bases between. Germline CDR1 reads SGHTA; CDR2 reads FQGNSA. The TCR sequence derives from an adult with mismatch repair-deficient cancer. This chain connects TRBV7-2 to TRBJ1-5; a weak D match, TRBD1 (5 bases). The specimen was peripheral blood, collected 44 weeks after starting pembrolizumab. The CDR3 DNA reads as TGTGCCAGCAGCTCCTGGGGCGGTGACAATCAGCCCCAGCATTTT. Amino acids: CASSSWGGDNQPQHF. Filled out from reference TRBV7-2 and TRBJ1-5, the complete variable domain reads GAGVSQSPSNKVTEKGKDVELRCDPISGHTALYWYRQSLGQGLEFLIYFQGNSAPDKSGLPSDRFSAERTGGSVSTLTIQRTQQEDSAVYLCASSSWGGDNQPQHFGDGTRLSIL.